What follows are 8 T cell receptor beta chains derived from one specimen sequenced in a study of human T cells and chemical hapten exposure. Indicated time point: patch test 3, about 24 weeks after DPC sensitization. Treatment defined: therapeutic diphenylcyclopropenone sensitization with weekly scalp DPC. In TCRdb, the RACE reads were re-called with MiXCR into one record per CDR3 protein. The table lists some 79,000 distinct CDR3 sequences, about a tenth of them singletons. This material consisted of whole blood, taken in connection with sensitization to the hapten diphenylcyclopropenone (DPC). Every receptor here comes from a woman in her 50s with alopecia areata. Some clones in this sample may be carry-over from other donors' samples.

This clonotype was observed many times. DNA for the CDR3: TGTGCCAGCAGTTTCCTCAGCGGAACGGAGACCCAGTACTTC. Its protein product is CASSFLSGTETQYF. The chain uses TRBV28 and TRBJ2-5; D perhaps matches TRBD2 (5 bases). Germline V gene sequence: CDR1 MDHEN, CDR2 SYDVKM. V lost 3 bases, J lost 5 bases, and 13 bases lay in between. The CDR3 runs 14 residues. Together with reference TRBV28 and TRBJ2-5, the CDR3 gives the full variable domain: DVKVTQSSRYLVKRTGEKVFLECVQDMDHENMFWYRQDPGLGLRLIYFSYDVKMKEKGDIPEGYSVSREKKERFSLILESASTNQTSMYLCASSFLSGTETQYFGPGTRLLVL.

This clonotype occurred many times. The chain's CDR3 is CSATTGRDLSNEQFF. For the CDR3, the DNA is TGCAGTGCTACCACGGGACGGGATCTCAGCAATGAGCAGTTCTTC. This sequence joins TRBV20-1 and TRBJ2-1, with D tentatively TRBD1 or TRBD2 (5 bases each). V was cut by 4 bases and J by 6 bases, with 19 bases left in between. The CDR3 covers 15 residues. CDR1 and CDR2 from the germline V gene are DFQATT and SNEGSKA (reference sequence).

The chain is built from TRBV5-1 and TRBJ2-7; D tentatively reads TRBD1 or TRBD2 (5 bases each). Trimming stripped 4 bases from V and 7 bases from J, with 15 bases between. In germline, CDR1 is SGHRS, CDR2 YFSETQ. This CDR3 is 13 amino acids long. CDR3 loop: CASSPTGLIEQYF. The CDR3 nucleotides are TGCGCCAGCAGCCCGACGGGGCTCATTGAGCAGTACTTC.

This chain connects TRBV5-5 to TRBJ2-7; 8 bases are shared with TRBD1. The CDR3 is 14 residues long. In germline, CDR1 is SGHKS, CDR2 YYEKEE (reference sequence). With 2 bases clipped from V and 6 bases from J, the junction kept 7 bases outside the gene matches. The CDR3 DNA follows: TGTGCCAGCAGCTTACGGACAGGGATACCCGAGCAGTACTTC. It codes for CASSLRTGIPEQYF. Drawing the rest from reference TRBV5-5 and TRBJ2-7, the complete variable domain is DAGVTQSPTHLIKTRGQQVTLRCSPISGHKSVSWYQQVLGQGPQFIFQYYEKEERGRGNFPDRFSARQFPNYSSELNVNALLLGDSALYLCASSLRTGIPEQYFGPGTRLTVT.

The J gene is TRBJ2-7, the V gene TRBV6-6; no reliable D call. Deletions cut 2 bases from V and 4 bases from J, with 3 bases between. This CDR3 region has 11 residues. Germline V CDR1 and CDR2: MNHNY, SVGAGI (reference sequence). The CDR3 loop is CASSYPYEQYF. For the CDR3, the DNA is TGTGCCAGCAGTTACCCTTACGAGCAGTACTTC.

This clonotype has at least ten counts. This rearrangement joins TRBV2 to TRBJ1-4; D ambiguous. The CDR3 contains 15 residues. Trimming took 6 bases from V and 0 from J, leaving 11 bases between them. The V gene's germline CDR1 is SNHLY and CDR2 FYNNEI. CDR3 bases: TGTGCCAGCAGCCGGGAACCAACAACTAATGAAAAACTGTTTTTT. Translating gives CASSREPTTNEKLFF.

There are many counts of this clonotype. The gene calls are TRBV14 and TRBJ2-2; tentatively, D is TRBD2 (5 bases). Per the germline V gene, CDR1 is SGHDN and CDR2 is FVKESK. The length of the CDR3 is 18 residues. V lost 0 bases to trimming and J lost 2 bases, with 16 bases between them. In nucleotides, the CDR3 is TGTGCCAGCAGCCAAGATTGGGTTGCCCGGGGAAACACCGGGGAGCTGTTTTTT. Translating gives CASSQDWVARGNTGELFF.

This rearrangement joins TRBV11-2 to TRBJ1-1; no clear D. Germline CDR1 SGHAT, CDR2 FQNNGV. The V gene lost 1 base and the J gene lost 5 bases, with 11 bases spanning the gap. This CDR3 is built from 14 residues. CDR3 sequence reads: CASSLGPQGTEAFF. The CDR3 nucleotides read TGTGCCAGCAGCTTAGGTCCCCAAGGGACTGAAGCTTTCTTT.